The 16 T cell receptor beta chains reported below all come from one sample, sequenced in a study of Graves' ophthalmopathy and Graves' hyperthyroidism. TCR beta CDR3 regions were amplified from RNA transcripts. First-round RT-PCR with HTBI primers preceded a second-round multiplex PCR. TCRdb re-derived calls from the multiplex PCR reads in MiXCR, one entry per CDR3 protein. The profile shows approximately 410,000 distinct CDR3 sequences, approximately 15% of them singletons. The sample was peripheral blood. All receptors derive from a woman aged 18-35 years with stable Graves' hyperthyroidism.

The table lists this clonotype with many counts. The V gene is TRBV6-2 or TRBV6-3, the J gene TRBJ2-7; 7 bases match TRBD1. V was clipped by 7 bases and J by 2 bases; unmatched bases: 2. Germline V lookup: CDR1 MNHEY, CDR2 SVGEGT. The CDR3 loop spans 12 amino acids. In DNA form, the CDR3 reads TGTGCCAGCAAAACAGGGGCCTACGAGCAGTACTTC. This encodes CASKTGAYEQYF.

Many counts were recorded for this clonotype. The CDR3 reads CASSLLSGPSYEQYF. In DNA form, the CDR3 reads TGCGCCAGCAGCTTGCTCAGCGGTCCGTCCTACGAGCAGTACTTC. The V call is TRBV5-1, the J call TRBJ2-7; the D gene is possibly TRBD2 (5 bases). V was cut by 1 base and J by 1 base, with 12 bases left in between. The germline CDR1 and CDR2 sequences are SGHRS and YFSETQ. This CDR3 is 15 amino acids long.

Notes on this clonotype: This may arise from a read error, as a much more abundant clone is one base away. This rearrangement joins TRBV7-9 to TRBJ2-7; D gene unclear. CDR1 and CDR2 (germline): SEHNR, FQNEAQ (reference sequence). The CDR3 runs to 13 residues. CDR3 amino acids: CASRLAFRHEQYF. The CDR3 DNA is TGTGCCAGCCGCTTAGCCTTCCGCCACGAGCAGTACTTC.

Ten or more counts support this clonotype. This CDR3 reads CASSIDPGFGNTIYF. CDR3 DNA: TGTGCCAGTAGTATAGATCCCGGGTTTGGAAACACCATATATTTT. The chain uses TRBV19 and TRBJ1-3; D not resolved. Trimming took off 0 bases at V and 3 bases at J, with 9 bases between the two ends. Germline CDR1 LNHDA, CDR2 SQIVND (reference sequence). This CDR3 has 15 amino acids.

This clonotype has at least ten counts. CDR3 in DNA: TGTGCCAGCAGCTTAAGGTCTGGCGCGGGGTACGAGCAGTACTTC. As protein: CASSLRSGAGYEQYF. V and J are TRBV7-2 and TRBJ2-7; maybe TRBD2 (6 bases). CDR3 length equals 15 residues. The V gene lost 2 bases and the J gene lost 4 bases, with 15 bases spanning the gap. CDR1 and CDR2 (germline): SGHTA, FQGNSA.

The chain combines TRBV18 with TRBJ2-7, with 9 bases matching TRBD1. Germline CDR1 is KGHSH and CDR2 is LQKENI. The CDR3 loop spans 14 amino acids. V lost 1 base and J lost 7; bases outside the gene matches: 5. This CDR3 is CASSPLHRGQEQYF. CDR3 nucleotide sequence: TGTGCCAGCTCACCACTCCACAGGGGGCAGGAGCAGTACTTC.

The chain has TRBV19 and TRBJ1-5; 8 bases line up with TRBD1. The CDR3 totals 16 residues. V lost 8 bases, J lost 1 base, and 10 bases stayed unmatched. Germline values: CDR1 LNHDA, CDR2 SQIVND (reference sequence). The CDR3 DNA sequence: TGTGCCAGTCGAAGGACAGGGTTTTTGAGCAATCAGCCCCAGCATTTT. Amino acids: CASRRTGFLSNQPQHF.

In its sample, this clonotype was seen many times. The CDR3 loop reads CASSLSSKNIQYF. In DNA form, the CDR3 reads TGTGCCAGCAGTTTGAGCAGCAAAAACATTCAGTACTTC. The chain couples TRBV12-3 or TRBV12-4 to TRBJ2-4; D unclear. The CDR3 extends over 13 amino acids. Deletions cut 3 bases from V and 3 bases from J, with 6 bases between.

The chain links TRBV6-1 to TRBJ2-7; no clear D. The CDR3 length is 14 residues. Per germline, CDR1 MNHNS and CDR2 SASEGT. V was pared by 7 bases and J by 0 bases, with 13 bases between. The CDR3 here is CASTSIASSYEQYF. In nucleotides, the CDR3 is TGTGCCAGCACGTCCATCGCCAGCTCCTACGAGCAGTACTTC.

The chain is built from TRBV28 and TRBJ1-1; D is undetermined. The CDR3 is made up of 14 amino acids. Trimming took off 6 bases at V and 4 bases at J, with 15 bases between the two ends. CDR1 and CDR2 (germline): MDHEN, SYDVKM. CDR3 DNA: TGTGCCAGCAGCTTAGAGGGAGAGTCCACTGAAGCTTTCTTT. Protein product: CASSLEGESTEAFF.

This clonotype has ten or more counts. This chain connects TRBV29-1 to TRBJ1-1; D call uncertain. Germline values: CDR1 SQVTM, CDR2 ANQGSEA. Between the trimmed V and J ends, which lost 7 bases and 6 bases, there was a span of 9 bases. This CDR3 region has 10 residues. CDR3 nucleotide sequence: TGCAGCGCCCAAAAGTCTGAAGCTTTCTTT. This translates into CSAQKSEAFF.

The gene calls are TRBV9 and TRBJ2-5; D not resolved. The CDR3 runs 15 residues. Germline values: CDR1 SGDLS, CDR2 YYNGEE. Trimming took off 1 base at V and 0 bases at J, with 10 bases between the two ends. CDR3 residues: CASSVSGGNQETQYF. CDR3 nucleotides: TGTGCCAGCAGCGTATCTGGTGGCAACCAAGAGACCCAGTACTTC.

The V gene is TRBV12-3 or TRBV12-4, the J gene TRBJ1-4; 7 nucleotides match TRBD1. The J segment lost 15 bases and the V segment lost 2 bases, leaving 9 bases of the junction unmatched. The CDR3 is made up of 13 amino acids. As DNA, the CDR3 is TGTGCCAGCAGTTTAAATAGACAGGGACAATTGTTTTTT. This translates into CASSLNRQGQLFF.

This clonotype occurred many times. The chain uses TRBV27 and TRBJ1-1, with TRBD1 as a possible D gene (5 bases). The germline V gene encodes CDR1 MNHEY and CDR2 SMNVEV (reference sequence). This CDR3 region has 16 residues. The V gene lost 0 bases and the J gene lost 5 bases, with 16 bases spanning the gap. This chain's CDR3 is CASSLSSWGAGTEAFF. CDR3 bases: TGTGCCAGCAGTTTATCGAGTTGGGGCGCGGGGACTGAAGCTTTCTTT.

Ten or more counts support this clonotype. The rearrangement uses TRBV2 and TRBJ1-1; D unresolved. Trimming stripped 7 bases from V and 4 bases from J, with 19 bases between. CDR1 is SNHLY and CDR2 is FYNNEI in the germline V gene. This CDR3 contains 15 residues. The CDR3 is CASTAWEDRVTEAFF. Written as DNA, the CDR3 is TGTGCCAGCACAGCCTGGGAGGACCGAGTCACTGAAGCTTTCTTT.

This clonotype was detected many times. The rearrangement links TRBV2 to TRBJ1-2, with D tentatively TRBD1 (6 bases). V was pared by 7 bases and J by 5 bases, with 17 bases between. The CDR3 consists of 14 residues. Germline CDR1 and CDR2: SNHLY and FYNNEI. CDR3 sequence: CASTADSLGYGYTF. The CDR3 region has the DNA TGTGCCAGCACTGCGGACAGCCTTGGTTATGGCTACACCTTC.